The 11 T cell receptor beta chains listed next were all sequenced from one sample in a study of CD8 T cells in ankylosing spondylitis. Antigens for these TCRs are unknown. Whole-study results and caveats: A TCR beta motif made of several highly homologous variants seemed typical of ankylosing spondylitis blood.

One entry per CDR3 protein, called by TCRdb with MiXCR from the 5' RACE reads. This table holds fewer than 400,000 distinct CDR3 sequences, about 20% found once. Specimen: blood, either unsorted or a sorted T cell fraction (not recorded which). The receptors were sampled from a male donor with ankylosing spondylitis.

This clonotype has a count of ten or more. The V call is TRBV18, the J call TRBJ2-5, with D unresolved. V was clipped by 4 bases and J by 2 bases, with 8 bases between them. The CDR3 is 13 residues long. Germline CDR1 is KGHSH and CDR2 is LQKENI. The CDR3 is CASSRTQQETQYF. The CDR3 DNA follows: TGTGCCAGCTCACGGACCCAACAAGAGACCCAGTACTTC.

This clonotype was observed a handful of times. This chain uses TRBV5-6 with TRBJ2-5, with D hard to call. The CDR3 sequence is 12 residues long. Germline CDR1 reads SGHDT; CDR2 reads YYEEEE. The ends were cut back, 3 bases at V and 5 bases at J, with 8 bases in the middle. Here the CDR3 DNA reads TGTGCCAGCAGCTCGGGTTCGGAGACCCAGTACTTC. As protein: CASSSGSETQYF. The full variable domain, with the rest looked up from reference TRBV5-6 and TRBJ2-5, is DAGVTQSPTHLIKTRGQQVTLRCSPKSGHDTVSWYQQALGQGPQFIFQYYEEEERQRGNFPDRFSGHQFPNYSSELNVNALLLGDSALYLCASSSGSETQYFGPGTRLLVL.

The V call is TRBV7-8, the J call TRBJ2-5; D possibly corresponds to TRBD2 (5 bases). The ends were cut back, 3 bases at V and 4 bases at J, with 6 bases in the middle. Germline lookup yields CDR1 SGHVS and CDR2 FQNEAQ. This CDR3 has 12 amino acids. Here the CDR3 DNA reads TGTGCCAGCAGCTTCGAGGGAGAGACCCAGTACTTC. Residues: CASSFEGETQYF. Full variable domain (remainder filled in from reference TRBV7-8 and TRBJ2-5): GAGVSQSPRYKVAKRGQDVALRCDPISGHVSLFWYQQALGQGPEFLTYFQNEAQLDKSGLPSDRFFAERPEGSVSTLKIQRTQQEDSAVYLCASSFEGETQYFGPGTRLLVL.

The chain recombines TRBV3-1 with TRBJ2-3; weak D call: TRBD2 (5 bases). The CDR3 runs to 13 residues. Germline loops: CDR1 LGHDT, CDR2 YNNKEL (reference sequence). Trimming stripped 6 bases from V and 1 base from J, with 8 bases between. The CDR3 spells CASSTRGTDTQYF. CDR3 in DNA: TGTGCCAGCAGTACTAGGGGCACAGATACGCAGTATTTT.

This chain joins TRBV20-1 and TRBJ1-3; tentative D call: TRBD1 (5 bases). V lost 4 bases and J lost 5, with 12 bases in between. Germline-derived CDR1 and CDR2 are DFQATT and SNEGSKA (reference sequence). The CDR3 is 13 residues long. CDR3 protein: CSAMRDGRNTIYF. In DNA, the CDR3 is TGCAGTGCTATGAGGGACGGGAGAAACACCATATATTTT.

V and J are TRBV5-1 and TRBJ2-3, with D perhaps matching TRBD2 (5 bases). Trimming cost V 5 bases and J 3 bases, with 13 bases left between them. CDR1 and CDR2 from the germline V gene are SGHRS and YFSETQ. The CDR3 totals 14 residues. The CDR3 region has the DNA TGCGCCAGCAGTCCCGGGATAAGTACAGATACGCAGTATTTT. Amino acids: CASSPGISTDTQYF.

This chain joins TRBV29-1 and TRBJ2-5; 8 bases are shared with TRBD1. Germline CDR1 reads SQVTM; CDR2 reads ANQGSEA. The V segment lost 7 bases and the J segment 7 bases; nucleotides outside the gene matches: 11. CDR3 size: 13 residues. DNA for the CDR3: TGCAGCGGCGGGACAGGAGTTTCGGGGACCCAGTACTTC. Amino acids: CSGGTGVSGTQYF.

V usage is TRBV6-2 or TRBV6-3 and J usage is TRBJ2-2, with D unresolved. This CDR3 comprises 16 residues. Per the germline V gene, CDR1 is MNHEY and CDR2 is SVGEGT. Between the trimmed V and J ends, which lost 6 bases and 0 bases, there was a span of 14 bases. The CDR3 spells CASSPTKASNTGELFF. Written as DNA, the CDR3 is TGTGCCAGCAGCCCTACTAAGGCTTCGAACACCGGGGAGCTGTTTTTT.

The chain uses TRBV4-2 and TRBJ2-5; TRBD1 might be the D (8 bases). The CDR3 sequence is 14 residues long. V was cut by 8 bases and J by 5 bases, with 18 bases left in between. Germline assignment: CDR1 LGHNA and CDR2 YNFKEQ. The CDR3 region is CASSQGAREETQYF. The CDR3 DNA follows: TGTGCCAGCTCGCAGGGGGCGCGGGAGGAGACCCAGTACTTC.

This chain uses TRBV5-1 with TRBJ2-5; TRBD2 is a possible D gene (6 bases). Germline V gene data show CDR1 as SGHRS and CDR2 as YFSETQ. The V and J ends lost 1 base and 5 bases respectively, with 12 bases between them. The CDR3 consists of 14 residues. CDR3 nucleotides: TGCGCCAGCAGCTTGCTGGGGGGACTTGAGACCCAGTACTTC. Its translation is CASSLLGGLETQYF. The full variable domain, completed using reference TRBV5-1 and TRBJ2-5, is KAGVTQTPRYLIKTRGQQVTLSCSPISGHRSVSWYQQTPGQGLQFLFEYFSETQRNKGNFPGRFSGRQFSNSRSEMNVSTLELGDSALYLCASSLLGGLETQYFGPGTRLLVL.

The V and J genes are TRBV20-1 and TRBJ2-3; tentative D call: TRBD2 (6 bases). The CDR3 runs to 13 residues. Germline V gene sequence: CDR1 DFQATT, CDR2 SNEGSKA (reference sequence). Trimming removed 5 bases at V and 7 bases at J, with 16 bases between. The CDR3 bases are TGCAGTGCTGCGGGGACCAGAGGAAATACGCAGTATTTT. As protein: CSAAGTRGNTQYF.